The source of this T cell receptor beta chain is a study of cytomegalovirus exposure and HLA in healthy donors. Background on the study: Most donors, less than 85% of around 400 genotyped, fell in the Caucasian-associated ancestry cluster.

The primer mix had 60 Vbeta and 13 Jbeta primers. Assay used: immunoSEQ multiplex PCR; TCRdb lists only in-frame clones, some missing. The sample yields some 210,000 clones, under 85% seen once. The CDR3 sequence is 14 residues long. Germline CDR1 SGHDT, CDR2 YYEEEE. The V end lost 1 base, the J end lost 8 bases, and 13 bases lay between the germline ends. Points from the study as a whole: A later analysis reportedly found fewer N-insertions in an Asian-associated ancestry cluster than the approximately 670-donor mean. Analysis performed later showed TCR beta chains linked to HLA being more clonally expanded than equally common others.

Concerning this clone itself: Its specificity is unknown.

The receptor was isolated from a woman between 50 and 59 years old in good health and CMV-seropositive. The chain carries TRBV5-6 and TRBJ2-1; tentatively, D is TRBD1 (7 bases). The sequencing sample was made of PBMCs. DNA for the CDR3: TGTGCCAGCAGCTTGTGGAGGGGGCTGCATGAGCAGTTCTTC. Protein product: CASSLWRGLHEQFF.